This TCR beta chain is drawn from a study of blood T cells in healthy people across ages. Germline V gives CDR1 DFQATT, CDR2 SNEGSKA (reference sequence). V was clipped by 0 bases and J by 7 bases; unmatched bases: 10. The CDR3 runs to 16 residues. A second PCR, run for about 7 to 12 cycles, used a sample-barcoded 5' primer plus a J-beta primer mix. TCRdb ran MiXCR on the 5' RACE reads and lists one entry per CDR3 protein. The sample records 750,000 to 950,000 distinct CDR3 sequences, approximately 32% being singletons. This sample also belongs to another study, concerning T cells of mothers and their children.

Sequences were obtained from blood. The clonotype originates from a woman aged 40 to 50 in good health. This chain links TRBV20-1 with TRBJ2-1, with 9 bases fitting TRBD2. The CDR3 reads CSARDVSGGPLNEQFF. The CDR3, as DNA: TGCAGTGCTAGAGATGTTAGCGGGGGTCCCTTGAATGAGCAGTTCTTC.